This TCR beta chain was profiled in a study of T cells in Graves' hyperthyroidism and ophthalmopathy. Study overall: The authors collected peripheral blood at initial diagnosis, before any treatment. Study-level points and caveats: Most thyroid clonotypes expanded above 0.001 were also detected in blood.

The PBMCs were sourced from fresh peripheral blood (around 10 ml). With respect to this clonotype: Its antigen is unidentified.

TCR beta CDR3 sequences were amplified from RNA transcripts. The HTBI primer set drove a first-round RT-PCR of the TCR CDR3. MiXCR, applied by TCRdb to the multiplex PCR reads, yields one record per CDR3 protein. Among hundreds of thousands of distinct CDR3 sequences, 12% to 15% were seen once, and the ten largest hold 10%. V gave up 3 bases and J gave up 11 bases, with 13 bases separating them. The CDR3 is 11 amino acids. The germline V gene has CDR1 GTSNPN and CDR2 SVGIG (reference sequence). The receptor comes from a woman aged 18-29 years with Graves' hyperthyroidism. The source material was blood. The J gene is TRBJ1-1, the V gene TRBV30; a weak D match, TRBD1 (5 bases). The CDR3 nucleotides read TGTGCCTGGAGCAGGGTCCCGACCGCTTTCTTT. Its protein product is CAWSRVPTAFF.